Only a few counts were recorded for the clone carrying this T cell receptor (beta chain). The sample belongs to a study of T cell responses to AZD1222 COVID-19 vaccine. V shed 6 bases and J 0 bases; nucleotides not matched to a gene: 5. Germline lookup yields CDR1 SEHNR and CDR2 FQNEAQ (reference sequence). The CDR3 has 16 residues. Data came from immunoSEQ multiplex PCR; TCRdb stores just in-frame clones and leaves some out. The sample has 60,000 to 85,000 clones, 87% seen once; the top ten hold roughly 18%. The sequence derives from an adult who received the AZD1222 COVID-19 vaccine. Sequencing used peripheral blood, obtained 28 days after the second AZD1222 dose. The gene calls are TRBV7-9 and TRBJ1-6; 7 bases fit TRBD1. The CDR3: CASSRRDSSYNSPLHF. CDR3 coding DNA: TGTGCCAGCAGTCGTCGGGACAGCTCCTATAATTCACCCCTCCACTTT.